These 13 T cell receptor beta chains were sequenced from one sample in a study of HIV-infected children after antiretroviral therapy interruption. Treatment defined: PENTA 11 planned treatment interruption arm or continuous ART arm. Unique molecular identifiers were included in an RNA-based 3' RACE TCR library. TCRdb re-analysed the 3' RACE reads in MiXCR, keeping a single row per CDR3 protein. Of some 16,000 distinct CDR3 sequences listed, 3% to 3.5% are singletons. The specimen was CD45RA+ CD4+ T cells from PBMCs, collected from a donor given antiretroviral therapy, either interrupted or continuous. Subset here: naive CD4+ CD45RA+ CD45RO- T cells. Receptors originate from a child aged 2-17 years with HIV.

Ten or more counts support this clonotype. The CDR3 loop reads CASSLDLSSSYNEQFF. CDR3 in DNA: TGTGCCAGCAGCTTAGATCTCAGTAGCTCCTACAATGAGCAGTTCTTC. V is TRBV7-9 and J is TRBJ2-1; D gene ambiguous. The germline V and J ends were trimmed by 1 base and 0 bases, with 10 bases remaining between them. The germline gives CDR1 SEHNR, CDR2 FQNEAQ (reference sequence). The CDR3 covers 16 residues.

This clonotype was detected ten times or more. V and J are TRBV6-5 and TRBJ2-3; 8 nucleotides agree with TRBD2. V lost 7 bases, J lost 6 bases, and 12 bases stayed unmatched. The germline gives CDR1 MNHEY, CDR2 SVGAGI. The CDR3 consists of 15 residues. CDR3 DNA sequence: TGTGCCAGCATCAGTCGGGGGGGGCCTTCCGATACGCAGTATTTT. Protein product: CASISRGGPSDTQYF.

In its sample, this clonotype was seen many times. V usage is TRBV28 and J usage is TRBJ2-1; 10 nucleotides match TRBD1. The junction had 6 bases not matched to a gene; V was cut back by 5 bases and J by 8 bases. The germline CDR1 and CDR2 sequences are MDHEN and SYDVKM. The CDR3 consists of 14 residues. CDR3: CASSEGQGLHEQFF. The CDR3 coding sequence is TGTGCCAGCAGTGAGGGACAGGGGCTGCATGAGCAGTTCTTC.

This clonotype was seen repeatedly, ten times or more. This chain joins TRBV18 and TRBJ1-4; possible D gene TRBD1, 5 bases. In germline, CDR1 is KGHSH, CDR2 LQKENI. The V and J ends lost 5 bases and 5 bases respectively, with 15 bases between them. The CDR3 spans 15 residues. The CDR3 DNA follows: TGTGCCAGCTCAGAATCGGGGCAGACAAATGAAAAACTGTTTTTT. Amino acids: CASSESGQTNEKLFF.

This clonotype was found many times. The J gene is TRBJ2-1, the V gene TRBV11-2; tentatively, D is TRBD1 or TRBD2 (7 bases each). The V gene lost 7 bases and the J gene lost 2 bases, with 15 bases spanning the gap. The CDR3 has 15 residues. CDR1 and CDR2 (germline): SGHAT, FQNNGV. CDR3 residues: CASNRQGGAYNEQFF. The CDR3 DNA reads as TGTGCCAGCAACAGACAGGGAGGGGCCTACAATGAGCAGTTCTTC.

This clonotype occurred many times. CDR3 bases: TGTGCCAGCAGTTCTTTTGGGCAGGACGAGCAGTACTTC. This gives the protein CASSSFGQDEQYF. The chain joins TRBV12-3 or TRBV12-4 to TRBJ2-7, with unresolved D. This CDR3 comprises 13 residues. Trimming shortened V by 4 bases and J by 5 bases, and 12 bases separated the two germline ends.

Many counts were recorded for this clonotype. The chain recombines TRBV6-5 with TRBJ2-1; 10 nucleotides line up with TRBD1. This CDR3 has 15 residues. Germline CDR1 reads MNHEY; CDR2 reads SVGAGI. Trimming cost V 7 bases and J 6 bases; bases outside gene matches: 9. The chain's CDR3 is CASNPRQGAVNEQFF. Here the CDR3 DNA reads TGTGCCAGCAACCCTAGACAGGGGGCGGTCAATGAGCAGTTCTTC.

This clonotype was recorded many times. The chain recombines TRBV7-6 with TRBJ1-1; D is unclear. Germline V CDR1 and CDR2: SGHVS, FNYEAQ. Trimming took off 4 bases at V and 2 bases at J, with 20 bases between the two ends. CDR3 length: 17 residues. CDR3 DNA: TGTGCCAGCAGCTCCCTCCGGGGTAAGGGTCTCAACACTGAAGCTTTCTTT. Its protein is CASSSLRGKGLNTEAFF.

Ten or more counts support this clonotype. The chain carries TRBV12-3 or TRBV12-4 and TRBJ1-1; D possibly corresponds to TRBD1 (5 bases). With 3 bases removed from V and 1 base from J, the gap between germline ends came to 9 bases. The CDR3 has 14 residues. The DNA for the CDR3 is TGTGCCAGCAGTTTTTTCGACAGGAACACTGAAGCTTTCTTT. This codes for CASSFFDRNTEAFF.

This clonotype has ten or more counts. The V call is TRBV2, the J call TRBJ2-1; 8 nucleotides line up with TRBD1. Unmatched junction bases numbered 4, after V lost 7 bases and J lost 8 bases. The CDR3 is made up of 12 amino acids. The germline gives CDR1 SNHLY, CDR2 FYNNEI. The CDR3 loop reads CASTGQAYEQFF. CDR3 DNA sequence: TGTGCCAGCACGGGACAGGCTTATGAGCAGTTCTTC. Variable domain in full (rest from reference TRBV2 and TRBJ2-1): EPEVTQTPSHQVTQMGQEVILRCVPISNHLYFYWYRQILGQKVEFLVSFYNNEISEKSEIFDDQFSVERPDGSNFTLKIRSTKLEDSAMYFCASTGQAYEQFFGPGTRLTVL.

This clonotype was counted many times. This rearrangement joins TRBV14 to TRBJ2-4, with a possible D match to TRBD2 (6 bases). The CDR3 loop spans 12 amino acids. Germline V CDR1 and CDR2: SGHDN, FVKESK. Deletions cut 2 bases from V and 12 bases from J, with 11 bases between. The CDR3 DNA reads as TGTGCCAGCAGCCAATCGGGAGCGTATCAGTACTTC. Amino acid sequence: CASSQSGAYQYF.

Sample share makes this clonotype medium-sized. This sequence joins TRBV24-1 and TRBJ1-2, with TRBD1 as a possible D gene (6 bases). Germline V gene lookup returns CDR1 KGHDR and CDR2 SFDVKD. The CDR3 contains 13 residues. V gave up 2 bases and J gave up 10 bases, with 13 bases separating them. CDR3 coding DNA: TGTGCCACCAGTGATTGGTCCGGGGGCAACTACACCTTC. Its translation: CATSDWSGGNYTF.

This clonotype was detected ten times or more. V gene TRBV20-1 combines with J gene TRBJ2-1, with D unresolved. Between the trimmed V and J ends, which lost 8 bases and 4 bases, there was a span of 12 bases. This CDR3 has 12 residues. Per germline, CDR1 DFQATT and CDR2 SNEGSKA (reference sequence). The CDR3 loop reads CSPARSYNEQFF. CDR3 coding DNA: TGCAGTCCGGCTAGAAGTTACAATGAGCAGTTCTTC.